The rows below give T cell receptor beta chains drawn from one sample of a study of OX40 agonist ivuxolimab in advanced cancers. Sequencing was performed with immunoSEQ multiplex PCR; in TCRdb, only in-frame clones are kept and a portion is missing. The data hold under 50,000 clones, with about 90% observed a single time. The sample in question was CD4+ or CD8+ T cells sorted from blood, obtained in a trial of the OX40 agonist ivuxolimab. The source is an adult with an advanced solid tumor such as melanoma, head and neck, liver or kidney cancer. Each CDR3 is given with its conserved first and last residue. The D gene is left open where the match is weak. Expanded clones are given a class, and other clones once, few, many or no size at all.

d_gene: NA
len: 14
v_gene: TRBV7-8
abundance: NA
j_gene: TRBJ2-7
CDR3nt: TGTGCCAGCGCCTACCCGGACGGCCCCTACGAGCAGTACTTC
CDR3aa: CASAYPDGPYEQYF

d_gene: NA
len: 16
v_gene: TRBV5-4
abundance: NA
j_gene: TRBJ2-1
CDR3nt: TGTGCCAGCAGCTTGTTGGCCGAAACGGTGGACAATGAGCAGTTCTTC
CDR3aa: CASSLLAETVDNEQFF

d_gene: TRBD1
len: 18
v_gene: TRBV9
abundance: NA
j_gene: TRBJ2-4
CDR3nt: TGTGCCAGCAGCAACCACCCGGACAGGGTAATAGCCAAAAACATTCAGTACTTC
CDR3aa: CASSNHPDRVIAKNIQYF

d_gene: TRBD2
len: 17
v_gene: TRBV30
abundance: NA
j_gene: TRBJ2-1
CDR3nt: TGTGCCTGGAGTGGGACTAGCGCAGAAGTCCCCTACAATGAGCAGTTCTTC
CDR3aa: CAWSGTSAEVPYNEQFF

d_gene: NA
len: 15
v_gene: TRBV5-1
abundance: NA
j_gene: TRBJ1-2
CDR3nt: TGCGCCAGCAGCTTGGCAGCGGGAGGGGACTATGGCTACACCTTC
CDR3aa: CASSLAAGGDYGYTF

d_gene: TRBD2
len: 14
v_gene: TRBV7-9
abundance: NA
j_gene: TRBJ2-1
CDR3nt: TGTGCCAGCAGCCCTCGGGAGGGCTACAATGAGCAGTTCTTC
CDR3aa: CASSPREGYNEQFF

d_gene: NA
len: 17
v_gene: TRBV4-1
abundance: NA
j_gene: TRBJ1-1
CDR3nt: TGCGCCAGCAGCCCGCATCGCCGGGACACCTTGAACACTGAAGCTTTCTTT
CDR3aa: CASSPHRRDTLNTEAFF

d_gene: TRBD1
len: 14
v_gene: TRBV19
abundance: NA
j_gene: TRBJ2-5
CDR3nt: TGTGCCAGTAGTTCGGGACAGTCACAAGAGACCCAGTACTTC
CDR3aa: CASSSGQSQETQYF

d_gene: TRBD1
len: 16
v_gene: TRBV6-1
abundance: NA
j_gene: TRBJ2-1
CDR3nt: TGTGCCAGCAGTGTACAGGGGGCAGCGATTTACAATGAGCAGTTCTTC
CDR3aa: CASSVQGAAIYNEQFF

d_gene: NA
len: 15
v_gene: TRBV6-5
abundance: NA
j_gene: TRBJ1-6
CDR3nt: TGTGCCAGCAGTTACTCCCGGGACTCTCTTTGTTCCCTCCACTTT
CDR3aa: CASSYSRDSLCSLHF

d_gene: TRBD1
len: 15
v_gene: TRBV7-6
abundance: NA
j_gene: TRBJ2-1
CDR3nt: TGTGCCAGCAGCTCCCAGGGACAGGCCTACAATGAGCAGTTCTTC
CDR3aa: CASSSQGQAYNEQFF

d_gene: NA
len: 13
v_gene: TRBV28
abundance: NA
j_gene: TRBJ2-7
CDR3nt: TGTGCCAGCAGTTTCCCAGGGGCGTACGAGCAGTACTTC
CDR3aa: CASSFPGAYEQYF

d_gene: TRBD1
len: 15
v_gene: TRBV7-6
abundance: NA
j_gene: TRBJ2-5
CDR3nt: TGTGCCAGCAGCCCCGCCGGGACAGGAGGAGAGACCCAGTACTTC
CDR3aa: CASSPAGTGGETQYF

d_gene: NA
len: 11
v_gene: TRBV20-1
abundance: NA
j_gene: TRBJ1-1
CDR3nt: TGCAGTGCTAGAGGGAACACTGAAGCTTTCTTT
CDR3aa: CSARGNTEAFF

d_gene: TRBD2
len: 15
v_gene: TRBV27
abundance: NA
j_gene: TRBJ2-1
CDR3nt: TGTGCCAGCAGAATAGCGGGGGGGCCGCTCAATGAGCAGTTCTTC
CDR3aa: CASRIAGGPLNEQFF

d_gene: NA
len: 13
v_gene: TRBV6-4
abundance: NA
j_gene: TRBJ1-1
CDR3nt: TGTGCCAGCAGTGAAGACTGGAACACTGAAGCTTTCTTT
CDR3aa: CASSEDWNTEAFF

d_gene: NA
len: 13
v_gene: TRBV19
abundance: NA
j_gene: TRBJ2-1
CDR3nt: TGTGCCAGTATAGGAGGGTATGGGAATGAGCAGTTCTTC
CDR3aa: CASIGGYGNEQFF

d_gene: NA
len: 13
v_gene: TRBV5-6
abundance: NA
j_gene: TRBJ1-1
CDR3nt: TGTGCCAGCAGCCAGGTGGGGGGCCCGGGGGCTTTCTTT
CDR3aa: CASSQVGGPGAFF

d_gene: NA
len: 12
v_gene: TRBV5-1
abundance: NA
j_gene: TRBJ1-1
CDR3nt: TGCGCCAGCAGCCCGTCAGGGCCTGAAGCTTTCTTT
CDR3aa: CASSPSGPEAFF

d_gene: NA
len: 13
v_gene: TRBV29-1
abundance: once
j_gene: TRBJ2-7
CDR3nt: TGCAGCGTTGGGGGCTACGACAGTCACGAGCAGTACTTC
CDR3aa: CSVGGYDSHEQYF

d_gene: NA
len: 19
v_gene: TRBV1
abundance: NA
j_gene: TRBJ2-2
CDR3nt: TGCACCAGCAGCCAGGTAATTTCGCGGAGCGGGAGTGAAACCGGGGAGCTGTTTTTT
CDR3aa: CTSSQVISRSGSETGELFF

d_gene: NA
len: 15
v_gene: TRBV9
abundance: NA
j_gene: TRBJ2-7
CDR3nt: TGTGCCAGCAGCGGTTCTACAGAATCAACCTACGAGCAGTACTTC
CDR3aa: CASSGSTESTYEQYF

d_gene: TRBD1
len: 14
v_gene: TRBV5-5
abundance: NA
j_gene: TRBJ1-2
CDR3nt: TGTGCCAGCAGCTCCCGACAGGGATCGTGGAGCTACACCTTC
CDR3aa: CASSSRQGSWSYTF

d_gene: NA
len: 13
v_gene: TRBV19
abundance: once
j_gene: TRBJ2-3
CDR3nt: TGTGCCAGCAGTACCCTTGGGACAGATACGCAGTATTTT
CDR3aa: CASSTLGTDTQYF

d_gene: NA
len: 14
v_gene: TRBV10-3
abundance: few
j_gene: TRBJ2-2
CDR3nt: TGTGCCATCGGGCGGGACGGTAACACCGGGGAGCTGTTTTTT
CDR3aa: CAIGRDGNTGELFF

d_gene: NA
len: 16
v_gene: TRBV28
abundance: NA
j_gene: TRBJ2-4
CDR3nt: TGTGCCAGCAGTTCGGCAGCGGGTAGGGTAGGAAACATTCAGTACTTC
CDR3aa: CASSSAAGRVGNIQYF

d_gene: NA
len: 14
v_gene: TRBV15
abundance: NA
j_gene: TRBJ2-3
CDR3nt: TGTGCCACCAGCAGAGATACGGCTGGAGATACGCAGTATTTT
CDR3aa: CATSRDTAGDTQYF

d_gene: TRBD2
len: 16
v_gene: TRBV7-9
abundance: NA
j_gene: TRBJ2-3
CDR3nt: TGTGCCAGCAGCTTGGAGCTAGCGGGGAGGACAGATACGCAGTATTTT
CDR3aa: CASSLELAGRTDTQYF

d_gene: TRBD1
len: 14
v_gene: TRBV9
abundance: NA
j_gene: TRBJ1-1
CDR3nt: TGTGCCAGCAGCCTGGGGACAGGGAGGACTGAAGCTTTCTTT
CDR3aa: CASSLGTGRTEAFF

d_gene: NA
len: 18
v_gene: TRBV6-4
abundance: NA
j_gene: TRBJ1-5
CDR3nt: TGTGCCAGCAGTGACTCCCAGGTGGACAGCCACTGGAATCAGCCCCAGCATTTT
CDR3aa: CASSDSQVDSHWNQPQHF

d_gene: NA
len: 15
v_gene: TRBV15
abundance: NA
j_gene: TRBJ1-2
CDR3nt: TGTGCCACCAGCAGAGGACGAGGGCCTGCTCTTGGCTACACCTTC
CDR3aa: CATSRGRGPALGYTF

d_gene: NA
len: 13
v_gene: TRBV19
abundance: NA
j_gene: TRBJ2-7
CDR3nt: TGTGCCAGTAGTCTGGACTCCTCCTACGAGCAGTACTTC
CDR3aa: CASSLDSSYEQYF

d_gene: NA
len: 19
v_gene: TRBV5-4
abundance: NA
j_gene: TRBJ1-3
CDR3nt: TGTGCCAGCAGCCCGGAGCTTGGGGTAGGGCCCACTTACGGAAACACCATATATTTT
CDR3aa: CASSPELGVGPTYGNTIYF

d_gene: NA
len: 12
v_gene: TRBV29-1
abundance: NA
j_gene: TRBJ1-2
CDR3nt: TGCAGCGTTGAAGACTCGGGCTATGGCTACACCTTC
CDR3aa: CSVEDSGYGYTF

d_gene: TRBD2
len: 16
v_gene: TRBV2
abundance: NA
j_gene: TRBJ2-3
CDR3nt: TGTGCCAGCAGGATTCTAGCGGGAGACCTCACAGATACGCAGTATTTT
CDR3aa: CASRILAGDLTDTQYF

d_gene: NA
len: 15
v_gene: TRBV7-2
abundance: NA
j_gene: TRBJ1-1
CDR3nt: TGTGCCAGCAGCTTAGAGGACAGTCTGAACACTGAAGCTTTCTTT
CDR3aa: CASSLEDSLNTEAFF

d_gene: NA
len: 13
v_gene: TRBV5-4
abundance: NA
j_gene: TRBJ2-7
CDR3nt: TGTGCCAGCAGCGAGAGAACACGGAACGAGCAGTACTTC
CDR3aa: CASSERTRNEQYF

d_gene: TRBD1
len: 14
v_gene: TRBV4-1
abundance: once
j_gene: TRBJ2-3
CDR3nt: TGCGCCAGCAGCCAAGAGTTGGGGACAGTTACGCAGTATTTT
CDR3aa: CASSQELGTVTQYF

d_gene: NA
len: 14
v_gene: TRBV7-9
abundance: NA
j_gene: TRBJ2-3
CDR3nt: TGTGCCAGCAGCCCCGTCGGGAGCACAGATACGCAGTATTTT
CDR3aa: CASSPVGSTDTQYF

d_gene: NA
len: 12
v_gene: TRBV11-1
abundance: few
j_gene: TRBJ2-7
CDR3nt: TGTGCCAGCAGCTCGGACTCCTACGAGCAGTACTTC
CDR3aa: CASSSDSYEQYF

d_gene: NA
len: 14
v_gene: TRBV5-4
abundance: NA
j_gene: TRBJ2-7
CDR3nt: TGTGCCAGCAGCTCGGAGGGAATCGTGGGGGAGCAGTACTTC
CDR3aa: CASSSEGIVGEQYF

d_gene: NA
len: 15
v_gene: TRBV7-9
abundance: few
j_gene: TRBJ2-3
CDR3nt: TGTGCCAGCAGCTTACCGGGACACAACACAGATACGCAGTATTTT
CDR3aa: CASSLPGHNTDTQYF

d_gene: NA
len: 15
v_gene: TRBV4-3
abundance: NA
j_gene: TRBJ2-7
CDR3nt: TGCGCCAGCAGCCAAGGATTAGGGGGAGAGCTCGAGCAGTACTTC
CDR3aa: CASSQGLGGELEQYF

d_gene: NA
len: 14
v_gene: TRBV9
abundance: NA
j_gene: TRBJ2-7
CDR3nt: TGTGCCAGCAGCGTAGGATTTAGTGTTAACGAGCAGTACTTC
CDR3aa: CASSVGFSVNEQYF

d_gene: TRBD1
len: 13
v_gene: TRBV27
abundance: NA
j_gene: TRBJ1-1
CDR3nt: TGTGCCAGCATGACAGGGTTGAACACTGAAGCTTTCTTT
CDR3aa: CASMTGLNTEAFF

d_gene: NA
len: 13
v_gene: TRBV11-1
abundance: NA
j_gene: TRBJ2-1
CDR3nt: TGTGCCAGCAGCACAGTTAACTACAATGAGCAGTTCTTC
CDR3aa: CASSTVNYNEQFF

d_gene: NA
len: 16
v_gene: TRBV2
abundance: NA
j_gene: TRBJ2-3
CDR3nt: TGTGCCAGCAGTGAGGAAGGGTTAGCCCTCAGGGATACGCAGTATTTT
CDR3aa: CASSEEGLALRDTQYF

d_gene: NA
len: 11
v_gene: TRBV27
abundance: NA
j_gene: TRBJ2-5
CDR3nt: TGTGCCAGCAGTTTAGGGGAGACCCAGTACTTC
CDR3aa: CASSLGETQYF

d_gene: TRBD2
len: 18
v_gene: TRBV5-1
abundance: NA
j_gene: TRBJ2-5
CDR3nt: TGCGCCAGCAGCTTAAACCCCGGGACTAGCGATTACCAAGAGACCCAGTACTTC
CDR3aa: CASSLNPGTSDYQETQYF